The 27 T cell receptor beta chains listed next were all sequenced from one sample in a study of cytomegalovirus exposure and HLA in healthy donors. Both 60 Vbeta primers and 13 Jbeta primers went into the PCR. Assay used: immunoSEQ multiplex PCR; TCRdb lists only in-frame clones, some missing. The sample lists over 100,000 clones, about three fifths occurring once. Sequenced material: PBMCs. The receptors were sampled from a human donor in good health.

The CDR3 region is CASSLGAGVGTDTQYF. The DNA of the CDR3 is TGTGCCAGCAGCTTAGGGGCGGGAGTGGGCACAGATACGCAGTATTTT. The chain recombines TRBV7-9 with TRBJ2-3; 7 bases map to TRBD2. The germline gives CDR1 SEHNR, CDR2 FQNEAQ (reference sequence). This CDR3 is built from 16 residues. V gave up 1 base and J gave up 1 base; unmatched junction bases: 5.

The chain uses TRBV15 and TRBJ2-2; D not certain. Per germline, CDR1 LNHNV and CDR2 YYDKDF (reference sequence). The CDR3 contains 14 residues. V was trimmed by 0 bases and J by 6 bases, leaving 8 bases between them. The CDR3 bases are TGTGCCACCAGCAGAGATCCTGGAGCCGGGGAGCTGTTTTTT. The encoded protein is CATSRDPGAGELFF.

CDR3: CASSLIHGSDEQFF. For the CDR3, the DNA is TGTGCCAGCAGTTTAATTCACGGGAGCGATGAGCAGTTCTTC. The V gene is TRBV28, the J gene TRBJ2-1; TRBD2 might be the D (6 bases). Germline CDR1 reads MDHEN; CDR2 reads SYDVKM. The germline V and J ends were trimmed by 2 bases and 8 bases, with 13 bases remaining between them. The CDR3 consists of 14 residues.

This chain connects TRBV5-1 to TRBJ2-3; TRBD2 aligns across 7 bases. V gave up 2 bases and J gave up 0 bases; unmatched junction bases: 0. The germline V gene encodes CDR1 SGHRS and CDR2 YFSETQ. The CDR3 is 14 amino acids. The CDR3, as DNA: TGCGCCAGCAGCTTTAGCGGGAGCACAGATACGCAGTATTTT. It yields the protein CASSFSGSTDTQYF.

In this sample, this clone turned up a few times. The V call is TRBV7-9, the J call TRBJ2-1, with D tentatively TRBD1 (6 bases). The length of the CDR3 is 16 residues. Germline loops: CDR1 SEHNR, CDR2 FQNEAQ (reference sequence). Trimming left V 3 bases short and J 1 base short, with 13 bases between. The CDR3 DNA sequence: TGTGCCAGCAGCTTGCTACTCAGGGGTTCCTACAATGAGCAGTTCTTC. Residues: CASSLLLRGSYNEQFF.

DNA of the CDR3: TGTGCCAGCAGAATCACAGGGTATCAAGGGAATGAGCAGTTCTTC. It translates to CASRITGYQGNEQFF. This rearrangement joins TRBV27 to TRBJ2-1; TRBD1 is a possible D gene (6 bases). This CDR3 spans 15 amino acids. Germline loops: CDR1 MNHEY, CDR2 SMNVEV (reference sequence). V shed 6 bases and J shed 7 bases, with 19 bases lying between them.

J is TRBJ2-5 and V is TRBV27; 7 bases are shared with TRBD1. The CDR3 has 15 amino acids. Germline-derived CDR1 and CDR2 are MNHEY and SMNVEV (reference sequence). The V and J ends lost 4 bases and 3 bases, in that order; junction bases with no gene match: 8. CDR3: CASSSSRDSEETQYF. The CDR3 DNA follows: TGTGCCAGCAGTTCGTCCAGGGACAGCGAAGAGACCCAGTACTTC.

The J gene is TRBJ2-2, the V gene TRBV7-9, with a weak D call TRBD2 (5 bases). Germline V lookup: CDR1 SEHNR, CDR2 FQNEAQ (reference sequence). Trimming pared 2 bases from V and 5 bases from J, leaving 21 bases between. CDR3 length: 18 residues. The DNA of the CDR3 is TGTGCCAGCAGCTTAAGGCCCGGGGAAGAGCTGAGAACCGGGGAGCTGTTTTTT. Translation: CASSLRPGEELRTGELFF.

The V gene is TRBV29-1, the J gene TRBJ2-1; D remains unclear. Germline lookup yields CDR1 SQVTM and CDR2 ANQGSEA. This CDR3 region has 11 residues. Trimming pared 3 bases from V and 10 bases from J, leaving 10 bases between. The CDR3 DNA sequence: TGCAGCGTTGATGGTAGAGCAGAGCAGTTCTTC. Residues: CSVDGRAEQFF.

The V call is TRBV11-2, the J call TRBJ1-2; TRBD1 might be the D (6 bases). The CDR3 runs 16 residues. Germline V gives CDR1 SGHAT, CDR2 FQNNGV. With 5 bases removed from V and 4 bases from J, the gap between germline ends came to 20 bases. CDR3 region: CASSVGRTAPSYGYTF. In DNA, the CDR3 is TGTGCCAGCAGCGTAGGAAGGACAGCACCTAGCTATGGCTACACCTTC.

The rearrangement links TRBV28 to TRBJ1-3, with 7 bases aligning to TRBD1. Trimming took 8 bases from V and 2 from J; bases not matched to a gene: 3. CDR3 length: 13 residues. The V gene's germline CDR1 is MDHEN and CDR2 SYDVKM. The CDR3 coding sequence is TGTGCCAGCGATACAGGGGCTGGAAACACCATATATTTT. Its protein is CASDTGAGNTIYF.

The rearrangement joins TRBV29-1 to TRBJ2-3; D remains ambiguous. Per germline, CDR1 SQVTM and CDR2 ANQGSEA. The CDR3 runs 12 residues. V lost 1 base and J 6 bases, leaving 8 bases between the germline ends. The CDR3 DNA reads TGCAGCGTTGAAGTCCAGGCGGATACGCAGTATTTT. Protein: CSVEVQADTQYF.

In regard to this clone: The sample has other DNA sequences that encode this CDR3 too. V gene TRBV4-1 combines with J gene TRBJ2-2; D gene unclear. CDR1 MGHRA and CDR2 YSYEKL come from the germline V gene. The CDR3 consists of 13 residues. Trimming left V 0 bases short and J 5 bases short, with 4 bases between. The CDR3 reads CASSQDPTGELFF. CDR3 sequence (DNA): TGCGCCAGCAGCCAAGATCCGACCGGGGAGCTGTTTTTT.

The rearrangement joins TRBV28 to TRBJ2-1, with 9 bases fitting TRBD2. The CDR3 has 14 amino acids. Germline V CDR1 and CDR2: MDHEN, SYDVKM. The trim removed 8 bases at V and 1 base at J, leaving 3 bases unmatched. The DNA for the CDR3 is TGTGCCAGCGCAGCGGGAGGTTCCTACAATGAGCAGTTCTTC. Amino acid sequence: CASAAGGSYNEQFF.

In nucleotides, the CDR3 is TGTGCCTGGAGTGAAGGGACAGGGGAGACCCAGTACTTC. This encodes CAWSEGTGETQYF. The V and J genes are TRBV30 and TRBJ2-5; 9 bases line up with TRBD1. CDR1 is GTSNPN, CDR2 SVGIG, per germline (reference sequence). J was trimmed by 5 bases and V by 1 base; bases with no gene match: 2. The CDR3 runs to 13 residues.

The chain joins TRBV19 to TRBJ1-2, with TRBD1 matching 7 bases. Germline trimming cut 5 bases from V and 3 bases from J; bases unmatched to any gene: 0. Germline CDR1 LNHDA, CDR2 SQIVND (reference sequence). There are 12 residues in the CDR3. CDR3 sequence: CASSDRDYGYTF. CDR3 sequence (DNA): TGTGCCAGTAGTGACAGGGACTATGGCTACACCTTC.

The chain has TRBV5-5 and TRBJ2-7; TRBD2 matches at 8 bases. Losses at the gene ends were 4 bases for V and 0 bases for J; bases not matched to a gene: 6. The germline V gene encodes CDR1 SGHKS and CDR2 YYEKEE (reference sequence). The CDR3 is made up of 15 amino acids. In DNA form, the CDR3 reads TGTGCCAGCAGCCTACTAAGCGGGGGCTCCTACGAGCAGTACTTC. It encodes CASSLLSGGSYEQYF.

A single count supports this clone. This chain uses TRBV2 with TRBJ2-6; tentative D call: TRBD2 (5 bases). V lost 3 bases and J 4 bases, leaving 10 bases between the germline ends. The CDR3 is 15 residues long. Germline CDR1 reads SNHLY; CDR2 reads FYNNEI. In DNA form, the CDR3 reads TGTGCCAGCAGTGAGGAGGCAATGGGGGCCAACGTCCTGACTTTC. Its protein is CASSEEAMGANVLTF.

A single count supports this clone. The chain joins TRBV19 to TRBJ2-7; D is possibly TRBD2 (5 bases). The CDR3 contains 14 residues. The germline V and J ends were trimmed by 5 bases and 0 bases, with 11 bases remaining between them. The germline V gene encodes CDR1 LNHDA and CDR2 SQIVND (reference sequence). CDR3 coding DNA: TGTGCCAGTAGTGAGGCAAGCGGCTCCTACGAGCAGTACTTC. Its protein is CASSEASGSYEQYF.

The gene calls are TRBV18 and TRBJ2-5; D is possibly TRBD2 (6 bases). The CDR3 runs 15 residues. CDR1 is KGHSH, CDR2 LQKENI, per germline. V shed 3 bases and J shed 5 bases, with 16 bases lying between them. The CDR3, as DNA: TGTGCCAGCTCACCGCGGGAAGGTTCGGGGGAGACCCAGTACTTC. Its translation: CASSPREGSGETQYF.

The genes are TRBV19 and TRBJ2-3; TRBD2 might be the D (6 bases). With 4 bases removed from V and 2 bases from J, the gap between germline ends came to 10 bases. The CDR3 spans 14 residues. CDR1 is LNHDA and CDR2 is SQIVND in the germline V gene (reference sequence). The CDR3 spells CASSTSAVTDTQYF. In DNA form, the CDR3 reads TGTGCCAGTAGTACTAGCGCGGTCACAGATACGCAGTATTTT. Based on the CDR3 plus reference TRBV19 and TRBJ2-3, the full variable domain is DGGITQSPKYLFRKEGQNVTLSCEQNLNHDAMYWYRQDPGQGLRLIYYSQIVNDFQKGDIAEGYSVSREKKESFPLTVTSAQKNPTAFYLCASSTSAVTDTQYFGPGTRLTVL.

The V call is TRBV6-1, the J call TRBJ1-5; D not certain. Looked up from germline, CDR1 is MNHNS and CDR2 is SASEGT. The CDR3 is made up of 13 amino acids. V was shortened by 3 bases and J by 4 bases, with 7 bases between the two germline ends. CDR3 amino acids: CASSDTLNQPQHF. The DNA for the CDR3 is TGTGCCAGCAGTGACACCCTAAATCAGCCCCAGCATTTT.

CDR3 residues: CASSPSGREEEQYF. The CDR3 region has the DNA TGTGCCAGCTCACCGTCCGGGAGAGAAGAAGAGCAGTACTTC. V is TRBV18 and J is TRBJ2-7, with D maybe TRBD2 (6 bases). This CDR3 has 14 residues. Trimming pared 3 bases from V and 7 bases from J, leaving 16 bases between. CDR1 and CDR2 from the germline V gene are KGHSH and LQKENI.

This clone was counted a single time. This chain joins TRBV5-6 and TRBJ2-4; TRBD1 might be the D (6 bases). The germline gives CDR1 SGHDT, CDR2 YYEEEE. The CDR3 has 14 residues. V was trimmed by 4 bases and J by 1 base, leaving 9 bases between them. In DNA, the CDR3 is TGTGCCAGCAGCGACAGGCCTGCCAAAAACATTCAGTACTTC. Its protein product is CASSDRPAKNIQYF.

The chain joins TRBV29-1 to TRBJ1-1; D possibly corresponds to TRBD1 (6 bases). The V gene's germline CDR1 is SQVTM and CDR2 ANQGSEA. V lost 7 bases, J lost 0 bases, and 12 bases lay in between. The CDR3 consists of 13 residues. CDR3 nucleotide sequence: TGCAGCGCCGATGGGGGCATGAACACTGAAGCTTTCTTT. It specifies CSADGGMNTEAFF.

The V call is TRBV4-2, the J call TRBJ2-3, with 7 nucleotides matching TRBD2. V gave up 2 bases and J gave up 2 bases; unmatched junction bases: 4. This CDR3 has 15 amino acids. Germline values: CDR1 LGHNA, CDR2 YNFKEQ. DNA of the CDR3: TGTGCCAGCAGCCAATGGCGGGAGCCCACAGATACGCAGTATTTT. This encodes CASSQWREPTDTQYF.

V and J are TRBV29-1 and TRBJ2-2; TRBD2 aligns across 9 bases. CDR3 size: 13 residues. V shed 8 bases and J 4 bases; nucleotides not matched to a gene: 5. CDR1 SQVTM and CDR2 ANQGSEA come from the germline V gene. The CDR3 sequence is CSTPGLATGELFF. The CDR3 DNA is TGCAGCACTCCGGGACTAGCCACCGGGGAGCTGTTTTTT.